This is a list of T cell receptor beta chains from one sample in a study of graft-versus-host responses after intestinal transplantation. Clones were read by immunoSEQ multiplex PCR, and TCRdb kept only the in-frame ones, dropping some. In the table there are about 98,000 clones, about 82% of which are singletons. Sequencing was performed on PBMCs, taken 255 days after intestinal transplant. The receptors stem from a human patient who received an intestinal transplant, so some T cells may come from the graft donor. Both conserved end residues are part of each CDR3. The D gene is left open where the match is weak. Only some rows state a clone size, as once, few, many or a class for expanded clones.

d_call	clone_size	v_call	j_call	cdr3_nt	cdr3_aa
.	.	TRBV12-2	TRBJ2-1	TGTGCAAGCAGACCGGGGACTTCACAAGGGGAGCAGTTCTTC	CASRPGTSQGEQFF
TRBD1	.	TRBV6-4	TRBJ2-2	TGTGCCAGCAGTCTAACAGGGGAAGCGACCGGGGAGCTGTTTTTT	CASSLTGEATGELFF
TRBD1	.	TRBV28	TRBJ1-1	TGTGCCAGCAGCAGGGACAGGGGGGCTTTAAACACTGAAGCTTTCTTT	CASSRDRGALNTEAFF
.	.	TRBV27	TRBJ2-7	TGTGCCAGCAGCCCAACGGCGGGGAGCTACGAGCAGTACTTC	CASSPTAGSYEQYF
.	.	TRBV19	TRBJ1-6	TGTGCCAGTACCAAGGGGCCCGACGATAATTCACCCCTCCACTTT	CASTKGPDDNSPLHF
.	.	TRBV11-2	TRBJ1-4	TGTGCCAGCAGCGTCAGTGCAACTAATGAAAAACTGTTTTTT	CASSVSATNEKLFF
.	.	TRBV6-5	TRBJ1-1	TGTGCCAGCAGCAGTCTCCCCGGAGGTATCACTGAAGCTTTCTTT	CASSSLPGGITEAFF
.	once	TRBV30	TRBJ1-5	TGTGCCTGGAGGGCGGGGGCCAATCAGCCCCAGCATTTT	CAWRAGANQPQHF
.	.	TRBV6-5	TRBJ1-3	TGTGCCAGCAGTCCCGACAGCCGTCAAACCATATATTTT	CASSPDSRQTIYF
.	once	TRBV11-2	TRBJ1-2	TGTGCCAGCAGCTTAGTAAACAGATGGGACTATGGCTACACCTTC	CASSLVNRWDYGYTF
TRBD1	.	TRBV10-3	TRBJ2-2	TGTGCCATCAGTGAGTCTGGACAGGGTGCCGGGGAGCTGTTTTTT	CAISESGQGAGELFF
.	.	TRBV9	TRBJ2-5	TGTGCCAGCAGCGTCGGAGGGCGGGAGACCCAGTACTTC	CASSVGGRETQYF
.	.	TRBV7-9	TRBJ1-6	TGTGCCAGCAGTAACGGGGGGCTGGGGTCCTATAATTCACCCCTCCACTTT	CASSNGGLGSYNSPLHF
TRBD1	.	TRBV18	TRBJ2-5	TGTGCCAGCTCACCACCCTCGGACAGGGGGAGAGAGACCCAGTACTTC	CASSPPSDRGRETQYF
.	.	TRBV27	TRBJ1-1	TGTGCCAGCAAAGAGGGGAGCACTGAAGCTTTCTTT	CASKEGSTEAFF
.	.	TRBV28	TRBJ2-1	TGTGCCAGCAGTCTCGAAGGTCAGGGGGGCTACAATGAGCAGTTCTTC	CASSLEGQGGYNEQFF
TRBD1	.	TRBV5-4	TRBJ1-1	TGTGCCAGCAGCTTGGACAGGGGACAGGGTTTCAACACTGAAGCTTTCTTT	CASSLDRGQGFNTEAFF
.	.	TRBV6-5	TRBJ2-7	TGTGCCAGCAGTTACTCGCGACTTCGGGGATCCTACGAGCAGTACTTC	CASSYSRLRGSYEQYF
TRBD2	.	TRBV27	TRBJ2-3	TGTGCCAGCAGTTTGCGAGGCGGGGGTTACACAGATACGCAGTATTTT	CASSLRGGGYTDTQYF
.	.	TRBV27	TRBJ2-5	TGTGCCAGCCGGATTGAGGGACTTCGCCAAGAGACCCAGTACTTC	CASRIEGLRQETQYF
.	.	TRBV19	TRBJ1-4	TGTGCCAGTAGTCCTAGGGTCGCAACTAATGAAAAACTGTTTTTT	CASSPRVATNEKLFF
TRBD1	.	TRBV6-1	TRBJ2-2	TGTGCCAGCAGCGCGCCCGACAGGGACACCGGGGAGCTGTTTTTT	CASSAPDRDTGELFF
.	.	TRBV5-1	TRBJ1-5	TGCGCCAGCAGCTTGGCCCAGGACAGAAGGAGTAGCAATCAGCCCCAGCATTTT	CASSLAQDRRSSNQPQHF
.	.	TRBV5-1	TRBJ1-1	TGCGCCAGCAGCACGGGGGCGATGAACACTGAAGCTTTCTTT	CASSTGAMNTEAFF
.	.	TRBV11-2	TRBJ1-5	TGTGCCAGCAGCTTAGATAGTCCTCAGCCCCAGCATTTT	CASSLDSPQPQHF
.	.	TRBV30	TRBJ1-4	TGTGCCTGGATATCTAATGAAAAACTGTTTTTT	CAWISNEKLFF
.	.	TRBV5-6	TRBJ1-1	TGTGCCAGCAGCAGGAGGGGATGGGGCACTGAAGCTTTCTTT	CASSRRGWGTEAFF
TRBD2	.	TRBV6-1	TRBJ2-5	TGTGCCAGCAGTGGGACTAGCGGGGGGGCCGAGACCCAGTACTTC	CASSGTSGGAETQYF
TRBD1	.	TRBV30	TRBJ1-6	TGTGCCTGGAGTCAACAGGGGTTATCACCCCTCCACTTT	CAWSQQGLSPLHF
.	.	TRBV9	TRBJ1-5	TGTGCCAGCAGGCCACAGAATCAGCCCCAGCATTTT	CASRPQNQPQHF
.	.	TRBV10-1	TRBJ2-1	TGCGCCAGCAGTGATTTACATGAGCAGTTCTTC	CASSDLHEQFF
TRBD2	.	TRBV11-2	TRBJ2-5	TGTGCCAGCAGCCCCCTGGCGGGGGGGGAACGGGCCCAGTACTTC	CASSPLAGGERAQYF
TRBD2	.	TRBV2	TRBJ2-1	TGTGCCAGCAGGAGTAGCGGGGTCGGTGAGCAGTTCTTC	CASRSSGVGEQFF
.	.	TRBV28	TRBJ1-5	TGTGCCAGCAGTCTCGATCAGCCCCAGCATTTT	CASSLDQPQHF
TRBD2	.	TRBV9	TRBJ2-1	TGTGCCAGCAGCGAAGCGGGGGGAAACTCCTACAATGAGCAGTTCTTC	CASSEAGGNSYNEQFF
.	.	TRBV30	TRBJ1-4	TGTGCCTGGAGTGTCAGAGCAACTAATGAAAAACTGTTTTTT	CAWSVRATNEKLFF
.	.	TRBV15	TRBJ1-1	TGTGCCACCAGCCCTCCGGGGGGTGACACTGAAGCTTTCTTT	CATSPPGGDTEAFF
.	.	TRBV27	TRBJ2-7	TGTGCCAGCAGTTTATCGAAGGGGGGCGAGCAGTACTTC	CASSLSKGGEQYF
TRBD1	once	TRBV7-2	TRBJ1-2	TGTGCCAGCAGCCCGCCGGACAGGGTCAAGTTAGGCTACACCTTC	CASSPPDRVKLGYTF
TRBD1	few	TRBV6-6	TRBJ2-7	TGTGCCAGCAGCCGGACAGGGACCTCCTACGAGCAGTACTTC	CASSRTGTSYEQYF
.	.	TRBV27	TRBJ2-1	TGTGCCAGCAGGTGGTATATGGGGGTCAATGAGCAGTTCTTC	CASRWYMGVNEQFF
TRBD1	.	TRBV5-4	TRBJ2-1	TGTGCCAGCAGCCCCCCCAGGGGGTACAATGAGCAGTTCTTC	CASSPPRGYNEQFF
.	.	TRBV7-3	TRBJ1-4	TGTGCCAGCAGCGCTCGACAAGCCGGGTGGGAAAAACTGTTTTTT	CASSARQAGWEKLFF
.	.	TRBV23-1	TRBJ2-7	TGCGCCAGCAGTCAATCGTTCAAGGGTAGCTCCTACGAGCAGTACTTC	CASSQSFKGSSYEQYF
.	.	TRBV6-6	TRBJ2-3	TGTGCCAGCAGCAGGACTGTCACAGATACGCAGTATTTT	CASSRTVTDTQYF
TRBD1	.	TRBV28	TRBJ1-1	TGTGCCACCTTAGGACAGGCGACTGGAGCTTTCTTT	CATLGQATGAFF
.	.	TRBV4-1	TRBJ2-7	TGCGCCAGCAGCCAAGATGGCCTAGAACGGCGCGGCGAGCAGTACTTC	CASSQDGLERRGEQYF
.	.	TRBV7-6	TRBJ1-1	TGTGCCAGCAGCTTAGGGGGCGGGGGCAACACTGAAGCTTTCTTT	CASSLGGGGNTEAFF
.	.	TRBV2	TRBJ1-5	TGTGCCAGCAGCCCCCCCCCTAGCAATCAGCCCCAGCATTTT	CASSPPPSNQPQHF
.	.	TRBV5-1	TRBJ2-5	TGCGCCAGCAGGCTAGGGTCGGGAGAGACCCAGTACTTC	CASRLGSGETQYF